What follows are 26 T cell receptor beta chains derived from one specimen sequenced in a study of patients and donors after allogeneic stem cell transplantation. TCRdb recomputed calls from the RT-PCR reads with MiXCR, one row per CDR3 protein. The sample carries fewer than 75,000 distinct CDR3 sequences, about 14% recorded once. The specimen sequenced was blood, either unsorted or a sorted T cell fraction (not recorded which). The origin of the receptors is a human donor who was either an allogeneic HSCT recipient or a stem cell or donor lymphocyte infusion donor (not recorded which). It is not recorded whose cells these are; they may come from a transplant donor.

The J gene is TRBJ2-7, the V gene TRBV6-5, with 10 bases lining up with TRBD2. Germline CDR1 MNHEY, CDR2 SVGAGI. V gave up 7 bases and J gave up 6 bases; unmatched junction bases: 15. The CDR3 extends over 16 amino acids. CDR3 amino acids: CASTQTAAGGLSEQYF. CDR3 nucleotide sequence: TGTGCCAGCACTCAGACCGCAGCGGGAGGGCTCTCCGAGCAGTACTTC.

Comments on this clonotype: A read error may account for a junction end that differs from germline. The chain couples TRBV10-3 to TRBJ2-1, with TRBD2 matching over 9 bases. The germline CDR1 and CDR2 sequences are ENHRY and SYGVKD. The CDR3 totals 15 residues. Here the CDR3 reads CAIKPTSGAYNELFF. CDR3 sequence (DNA): TGTGCCATCAAGCCGACTAGCGGAGCCTACAATGAGCTGTTCTTC.

The rearrangement joins TRBV19 to TRBJ2-2; D uncertain. CDR3 size: 13 residues. V was pared by 3 bases and J by 1 base, with 3 bases between. Germline CDR1 LNHDA, CDR2 SQIVND (reference sequence). The CDR3 DNA is TGTGCCAGTAGTATTCTGAACACCGGGGAGCTGTTTTTT. Its translation is CASSILNTGELFF.

This clonotype showed up just a few times. V and J are TRBV3-1 and TRBJ1-3, with 9 bases aligning to TRBD1. Germline CDR1 and CDR2: LGHDT and YNNKEL (reference sequence). This CDR3 has 16 amino acids. V shed 4 bases, J shed 0 bases, and the junction held 4 bases outside the gene matches. The CDR3 DNA reads as TGTGCCAGCAGCCCCGGGACAGGGATCTCTGGAAACACCATATATTTT. Protein product: CASSPGTGISGNTIYF. Supplemented by reference TRBV3-1 and TRBJ1-3, the full variable domain reads DTAVSQTPKYLVTQMGNDKSIKCEQNLGHDTMYWYKQDSKKFLKIMFSYNNKELIINETVPNRFSPKSPDKAHLNLHINSLELGDSAVYFCASSPGTGISGNTIYFGEGSWLTVV.

The chain couples TRBV19 to TRBJ2-7; 11 bases are a match to TRBD2. V was pared by 5 bases and J by 6 bases, with 9 bases of the junction left unmatched. The CDR3 has 15 amino acids. Looked up from germline, CDR1 is LNHDA and CDR2 is SQIVND (reference sequence). The CDR3, as DNA: TGTGCCAGTAGTTTTCGACTAGCGGGACACAGCGAGCAGTACTTC. It encodes CASSFRLAGHSEQYF.

This clonotype was seen a few times. The CDR3 is CSVVWPTDTQYF. The DNA of the CDR3 is TGCAGCGTTGTGTGGCCGACAGATACGCAGTATTTT. V is TRBV29-1 and J is TRBJ2-3; D gene ambiguous. The CDR3 consists of 12 residues. Germline CDR1 SQVTM, CDR2 ANQGSEA. Trimming took 4 bases from V and 3 from J, leaving 8 bases between them.

The chain links TRBV12-3 or TRBV12-4 to TRBJ2-1, with D hard to call. CDR3 length equals 14 residues. Trimming took 1 base from V and 9 from J, leaving 13 bases between them. The CDR3 loop reads CASSLVVGDFEQFF. The CDR3 coding sequence is TGTGCCAGCAGTTTAGTAGTTGGGGATTTTGAGCAGTTCTTC.

The chain carries TRBV9 and TRBJ2-1; the D gene is possibly TRBD2 (5 bases). Looked up from germline, CDR1 is SGDLS and CDR2 is YYNGEE. Trimming left V 0 bases short and J 5 bases short, with 12 bases between. The CDR3 sequence is 15 residues long. DNA for the CDR3: TGTGCCAGCAGCGTAGTATTAGCGCCAAACAATGAGCAGTTCTTC. Translating gives CASSVVLAPNNEQFF.

The chain links TRBV12-3 or TRBV12-4 to TRBJ2-4; possible D gene TRBD1, 5 bases. The CDR3 is made up of 16 amino acids. Trimming removed 5 bases from V and 0 bases from J, with 14 bases in between. CDR3: CASSTGGNEAKNIQYF. The CDR3 region has the DNA TGTGCCAGCAGTACAGGCGGAAACGAAGCCAAAAACATTCAGTACTTC.

V is TRBV2 and J is TRBJ2-1; no clear D gene. The V end was cut by 3 bases, the J end by 8 bases, with 8 bases between. Germline CDR1 SNHLY, CDR2 FYNNEI. The CDR3 length is 12 residues. The chain's CDR3 is CASSDMADEQFF. The CDR3 DNA reads as TGTGCCAGCAGTGATATGGCCGATGAGCAGTTCTTC.

The V call is TRBV18, the J call TRBJ2-3; D ambiguous. CDR1 is KGHSH, CDR2 LQKENI, per germline. The CDR3 length is 13 residues. V was trimmed by 6 bases and J by 5 bases, leaving 12 bases between them. CDR3 loop: CASSPEPIDTQYF. The CDR3 bases are TGTGCCAGCTCCCCCGAGCCGATAGATACGCAGTATTTT.

This clonotype was detected only a few times. Here the CDR3 reads CSARPQAPDPFF. The CDR3 nucleotides read TGCAGTGCTAGACCCCAGGCCCCGGACCCTTTCTTT. V and J are TRBV20-1 and TRBJ1-1; no clear D gene. The V end was cut by 2 bases, the J end by 12 bases, with 16 bases between. CDR1 DFQATT and CDR2 SNEGSKA come from the germline V gene (reference sequence). The CDR3 loop spans 12 amino acids.

This rearrangement joins TRBV5-1 to TRBJ1-2; perhaps TRBD1 as D (5 bases). The germline gives CDR1 SGHRS, CDR2 YFSETQ. V shed 2 bases and J shed 4 bases, with 12 bases lying between them. The CDR3 has 14 amino acids. The CDR3 sequence: CASSFRQTVYGYTF. The CDR3 bases are TGCGCCAGCAGCTTTCGACAGACGGTCTATGGCTACACCTTC.

The chain joins TRBV5-1 to TRBJ2-2; D not resolved. The CDR3 covers 16 residues. Germline CDR1 SGHRS, CDR2 YFSETQ. Trimming pared 4 bases from V and 4 bases from J, leaving 17 bases between. The CDR3 nucleotides read TGCGCCAGCAGCCCCGCAGACAAAAGCCTCACCGGGGAGCTGTTTTTT. This encodes CASSPADKSLTGELFF.

Many counts were recorded for this clonotype. J is TRBJ2-7 and V is TRBV29-1, with D tentatively TRBD1 or TRBD2 (5 bases each). The ends were cut back, 7 bases at V and 2 bases at J, with 15 bases in the middle. Germline CDR1 SQVTM, CDR2 ANQGSEA. This CDR3 is 13 amino acids long. The CDR3 bases are TGCAGCGCAACAGGCAGAGGGGCCTACGAGCAGTACTTC. It specifies CSATGRGAYEQYF.

The chain carries TRBV12-3 or TRBV12-4 and TRBJ2-2; 8 bases align to TRBD2. V was pared by 3 bases and J by 7 bases, with 10 bases of the junction left unmatched. The CDR3 contains 16 residues. The CDR3 is CASSLRQRESGGELFF. The DNA of the CDR3 is TGTGCCAGCAGTTTGCGCCAGCGGGAGTCGGGCGGGGAGCTGTTTTTT.

The chain is built from TRBV6-1 and TRBJ2-7; weak D call: TRBD2 (6 bases). This CDR3 region has 16 residues. Trimming removed 0 bases at V and 4 bases at J, with 16 bases between. Germline CDR1 reads MNHNS; CDR2 reads SASEGT. CDR3 sequence reads: CASSEAFTGSVYEQYF. The CDR3 DNA sequence: TGTGCCAGCAGTGAAGCATTTACCGGGAGTGTTTACGAGCAGTACTTC.

The chain combines TRBV15 with TRBJ2-3; the D gene could be TRBD1 or TRBD2 (5 bases each). The CDR3 is 14 residues long. The germline gives CDR1 LNHNV, CDR2 YYDKDF (reference sequence). Trimming stripped 3 bases from V and 5 bases from J, with 12 bases between. CDR3: CATSRDSRGDTQYF. In DNA, the CDR3 is TGTGCCACCAGCAGGGACTCTAGGGGAGATACGCAGTATTTT.

At least ten counts were recorded for this clonotype. V gene TRBV7-8 combines with J gene TRBJ2-2, with D possibly matching TRBD2 (5 bases). CDR3 length: 15 residues. Between the trimmed V and J ends, which lost 1 base and 0 bases, there was a span of 6 bases. Germline assignment: CDR1 SGHVS and CDR2 FQNEAQ. CDR3 in amino acids: CASSLVSANTGELFF. The CDR3 region has the DNA TGTGCCAGCAGCTTAGTTAGCGCGAACACCGGGGAGCTGTTTTTT.

This clonotype came up a few times. The V and J genes are TRBV29-1 and TRBJ2-1, with 8 bases fitting TRBD1. The CDR3 is made up of 13 amino acids. The germline gives CDR1 SQVTM, CDR2 ANQGSEA. The V gene end was trimmed by 5 bases and the J gene end by 8 bases; junction bases not matched to a gene: 8. CDR3 loop: CSVFYTGGHEQFF. The CDR3 nucleotides read TGCAGCGTTTTTTATACAGGGGGACATGAGCAGTTCTTC.

The chain joins TRBV10-1 to TRBJ2-3; maybe TRBD2 (5 bases). The CDR3 is 14 amino acids. The germline gives CDR1 WNHNN, CDR2 SYGVQD (reference sequence). V shed 4 bases and J shed 4 bases, with 12 bases lying between them. The CDR3 sequence: CASSAHRGADTQYF. DNA for the CDR3: TGCGCCAGCAGTGCCCATCGGGGAGCAGATACGCAGTATTTT.

This clonotype turned up a few times. V is TRBV5-1 and J is TRBJ1-1; 8 nucleotides match TRBD1. The CDR3 is 18 residues long. Germline CDR1 reads SGHRS; CDR2 reads YFSETQ. The V gene end was trimmed by 3 bases and the J gene end by 0 bases; junction bases not matched to a gene: 13. CDR3 loop: CASSSSTGVEKMNTEAFF. CDR3 bases: TGCGCCAGCAGCTCATCGACAGGGGTGGAAAAAATGAACACTGAAGCTTTCTTT.

This clonotype was picked up a small number of times. The chain has TRBV10-3 and TRBJ2-7, with a tentative D call TRBD1 (6 bases). Trimming pared 5 bases from V and 0 bases from J, leaving 8 bases between. The CDR3 contains 13 residues. In germline, CDR1 is ENHRY, CDR2 SYGVKD. In nucleotides, the CDR3 is TGTGCCATCAGTCCAGGGGTCTCCTACGAGCAGTACTTC. This sequence encodes CAISPGVSYEQYF.

This clonotype was counted between two and nine times. This chain links TRBV5-6 with TRBJ2-3, with 8 bases matching TRBD2. V trimming: 4 bases; J trimming: 10 bases; junction bases outside the gene matches: 5. CDR3 size: 12 residues. Looked up from germline, CDR1 is SGHDT and CDR2 is YYEEEE. The CDR3 loop reads CASSRGTSPQYF. CDR3 nucleotides: TGTGCCAGCAGCCGTGGGACTAGTCCGCAGTATTTT.

The genes are TRBV2 and TRBJ1-2; 8 bases agree with TRBD1. J gave up 4 bases and V 6 bases, and 22 bases lay outside the gene matches. The CDR3 contains 19 residues. From germline, CDR1 is SNHLY and CDR2 FYNNEI. This CDR3 reads CASSEYYGTGKTEAYGYTF. Written as DNA, the CDR3 is TGTGCCAGCAGCGAATACTACGGGACAGGCAAAACAGAAGCCTATGGCTACACCTTC.

This clonotype was observed a few times. V and J are TRBV12-3 or TRBV12-4 and TRBJ2-2, with 9 bases lining up with TRBD2. V shed 3 bases, J shed 7 bases, and the junction held 6 bases outside the gene matches. This CDR3 region has 15 residues. The CDR3 DNA sequence: TGTGCCAGCAGTTTTTTAGCGGGAGTTATCGGGGAGCTGTTTTTT. Its protein product is CASSFLAGVIGELFF.